In its sample, the clone carrying this T cell receptor (beta chain) was seen a few times. TCRdb reprocessed the PCR reads using MiXCR. Of more than 6,000 clones in the sample, around 31% were seen once. Thyroid surgery was preceded by no treatment in any patient. The data are from a study of metastatic and nonmetastatic thyroid tumors. Study as a whole: Comparison of repertoires was carried out across blood and tumor or nodule tissue from malignant and benign thyroid patients.

CDR1 and CDR2 from the germline V gene are MGHDK and SYGVNS. The ends were cut back, 6 bases at V and 2 bases at J, with 6 bases in the middle. The CDR3 covers 12 residues. The chain couples TRBV25-1 to TRBJ2-3; TRBD1 might be the D (5 bases). The receptor's source is a male donor with papillary thyroid cancer or a benign thyroid nodule (not recorded which). Some clones in this sample may be carry-over from other donors' samples. The sample was adjacent normal tissue. CDR3 protein: CASRDITDTQYF. The CDR3 nucleotides read TGTGCCAGCAGGGACATCACAGATACGCAGTATTTT.